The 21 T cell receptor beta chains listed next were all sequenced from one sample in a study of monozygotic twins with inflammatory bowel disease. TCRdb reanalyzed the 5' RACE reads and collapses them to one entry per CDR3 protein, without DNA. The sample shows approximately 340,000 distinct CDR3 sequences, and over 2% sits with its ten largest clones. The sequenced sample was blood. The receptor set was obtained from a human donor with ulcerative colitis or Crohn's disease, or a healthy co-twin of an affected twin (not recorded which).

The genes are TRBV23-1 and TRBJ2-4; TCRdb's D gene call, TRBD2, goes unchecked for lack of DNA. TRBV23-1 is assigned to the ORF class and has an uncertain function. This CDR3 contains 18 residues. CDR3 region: CASSPKGKAGPAKNMQYF.

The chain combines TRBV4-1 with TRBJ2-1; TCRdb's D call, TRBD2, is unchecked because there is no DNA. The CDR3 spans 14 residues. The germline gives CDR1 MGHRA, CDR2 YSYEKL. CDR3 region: CASSQVSLANEQFF.

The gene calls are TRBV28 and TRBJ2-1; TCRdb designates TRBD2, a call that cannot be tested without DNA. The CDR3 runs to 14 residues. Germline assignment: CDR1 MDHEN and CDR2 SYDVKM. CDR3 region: CASSGIAGDNEQFF.

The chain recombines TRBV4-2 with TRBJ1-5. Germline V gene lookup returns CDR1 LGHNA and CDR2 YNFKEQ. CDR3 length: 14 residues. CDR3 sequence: CASSQGVTAEPQHF.

The CDR3 loop is CASSPRTVGIYGYTF. This chain joins TRBV14 and TRBJ1-2; TCRdb returns TRBD1, unconfirmable since there is no DNA. There are 15 residues in the CDR3. Germline loops: CDR1 SGHDN, CDR2 FVKESK.

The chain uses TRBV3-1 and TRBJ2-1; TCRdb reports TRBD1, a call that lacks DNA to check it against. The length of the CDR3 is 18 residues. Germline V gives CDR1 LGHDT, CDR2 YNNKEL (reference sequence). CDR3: CASSHDRGGTGAYNEQFF.

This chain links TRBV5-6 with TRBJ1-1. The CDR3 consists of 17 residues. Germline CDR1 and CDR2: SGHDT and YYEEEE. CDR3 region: CASSLGHSLTWNTEAFF.

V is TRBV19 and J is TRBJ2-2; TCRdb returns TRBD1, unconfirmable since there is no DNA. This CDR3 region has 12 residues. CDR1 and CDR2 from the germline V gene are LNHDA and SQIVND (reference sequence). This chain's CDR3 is CASSPGQGELFF.

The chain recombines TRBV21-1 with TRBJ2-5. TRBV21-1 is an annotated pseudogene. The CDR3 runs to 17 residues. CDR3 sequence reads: CASSSLNNISGMETQYF.

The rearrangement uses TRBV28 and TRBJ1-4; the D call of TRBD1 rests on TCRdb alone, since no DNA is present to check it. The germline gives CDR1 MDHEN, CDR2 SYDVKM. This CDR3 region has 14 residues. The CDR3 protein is CASLDSPTNEKLFF.

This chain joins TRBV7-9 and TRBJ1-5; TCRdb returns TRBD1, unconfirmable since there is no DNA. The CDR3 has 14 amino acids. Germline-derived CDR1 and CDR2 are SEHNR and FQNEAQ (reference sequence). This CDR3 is CASSDKGANQPQPF.

The CDR3 loop reads CASSEGRGGTEAFF. The genes are TRBV6-4 and TRBJ1-1; TCRdb lists TRBD1, though no DNA is available to test this call. This CDR3 is built from 14 residues. Germline V gene sequence: CDR1 MRHNA, CDR2 SNTAGT.

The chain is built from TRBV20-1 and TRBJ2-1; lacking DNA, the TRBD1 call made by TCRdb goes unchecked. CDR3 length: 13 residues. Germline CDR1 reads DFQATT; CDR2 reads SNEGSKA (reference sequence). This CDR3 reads CSAMDRLHNEQFF.

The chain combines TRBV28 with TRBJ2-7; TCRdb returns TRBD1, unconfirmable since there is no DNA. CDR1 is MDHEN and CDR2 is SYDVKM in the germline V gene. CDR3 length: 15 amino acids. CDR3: CASRSSGASSYEQYF.

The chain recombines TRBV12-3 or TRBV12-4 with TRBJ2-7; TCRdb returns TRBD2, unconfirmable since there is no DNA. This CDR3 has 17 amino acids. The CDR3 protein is CASRSGTSGFAREEQYF.

The CDR3 reads CASSSSLWAYGYTF. The V gene is TRBV7-9, the J gene TRBJ1-2; TCRdb selects TRBD1, and the lack of DNA leaves this call unchecked. CDR3 length: 14 residues. Germline lookup yields CDR1 SEHNR and CDR2 FQNEAQ (reference sequence).

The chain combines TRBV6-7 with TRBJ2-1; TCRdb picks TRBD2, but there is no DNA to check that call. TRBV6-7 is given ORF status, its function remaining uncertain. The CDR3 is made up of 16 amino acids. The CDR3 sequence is CASNPSPSGTYNEQFF.

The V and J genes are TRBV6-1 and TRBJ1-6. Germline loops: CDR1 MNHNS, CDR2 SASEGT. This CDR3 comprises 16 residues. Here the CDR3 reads CASRGLWVVRNSPLHF.

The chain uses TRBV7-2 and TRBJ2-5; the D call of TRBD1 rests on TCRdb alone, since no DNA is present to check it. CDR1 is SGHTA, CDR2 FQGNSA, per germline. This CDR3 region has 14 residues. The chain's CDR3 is CASSAKGQRETQYF. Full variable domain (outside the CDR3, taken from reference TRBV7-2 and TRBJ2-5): GAGVSQSPSNKVTEKGKDVELRCDPISGHTALYWYRQSLGQGLEFLIYFQGNSAPDKSGLPSDRFSAERTGGSVSTLTIQRTQQEDSAVYLCASSAKGQRETQYFGPGTRLLVL.

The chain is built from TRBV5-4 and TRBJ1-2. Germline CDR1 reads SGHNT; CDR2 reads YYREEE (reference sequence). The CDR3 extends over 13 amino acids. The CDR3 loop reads CASSSRALYGYTF.

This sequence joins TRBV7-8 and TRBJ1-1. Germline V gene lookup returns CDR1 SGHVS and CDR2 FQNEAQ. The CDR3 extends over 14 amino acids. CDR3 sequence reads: CASSLDPSYTEAFF.